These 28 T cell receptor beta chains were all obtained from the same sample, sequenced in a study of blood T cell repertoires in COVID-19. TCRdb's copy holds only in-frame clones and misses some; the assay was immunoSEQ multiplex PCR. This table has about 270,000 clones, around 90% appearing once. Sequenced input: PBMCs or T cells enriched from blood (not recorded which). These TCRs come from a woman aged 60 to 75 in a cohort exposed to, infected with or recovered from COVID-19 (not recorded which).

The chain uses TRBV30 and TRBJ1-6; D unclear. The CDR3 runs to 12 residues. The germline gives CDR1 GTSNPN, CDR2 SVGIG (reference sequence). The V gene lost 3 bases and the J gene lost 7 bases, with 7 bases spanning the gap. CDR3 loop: CAWSLRNSPLHF. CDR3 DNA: TGTGCCTGGAGCCTCAGGAATTCACCCCTCCACTTT.

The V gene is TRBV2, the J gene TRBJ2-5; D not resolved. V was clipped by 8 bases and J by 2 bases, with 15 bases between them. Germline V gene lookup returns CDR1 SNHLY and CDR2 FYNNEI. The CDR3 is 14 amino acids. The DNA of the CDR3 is TGTGCCAGCTACCCTCCGGCGGCACAAGAGACCCAGTACTTC. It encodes CASYPPAAQETQYF.

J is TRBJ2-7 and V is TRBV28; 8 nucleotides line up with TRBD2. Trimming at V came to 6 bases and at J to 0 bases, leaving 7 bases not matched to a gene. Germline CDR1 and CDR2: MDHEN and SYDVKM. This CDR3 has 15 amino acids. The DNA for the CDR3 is TGTGCCAGCAGGGAGCGGGAGTTTAGCTCCTACGAGCAGTACTTC. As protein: CASREREFSSYEQYF.

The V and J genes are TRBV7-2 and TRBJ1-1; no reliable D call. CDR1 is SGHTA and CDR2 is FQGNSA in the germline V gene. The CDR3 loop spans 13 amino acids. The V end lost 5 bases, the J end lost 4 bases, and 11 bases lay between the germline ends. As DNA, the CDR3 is TGTGCCAGCAGCACGAGGTCGCTCACTGAAGCTTTCTTT. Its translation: CASSTRSLTEAFF.

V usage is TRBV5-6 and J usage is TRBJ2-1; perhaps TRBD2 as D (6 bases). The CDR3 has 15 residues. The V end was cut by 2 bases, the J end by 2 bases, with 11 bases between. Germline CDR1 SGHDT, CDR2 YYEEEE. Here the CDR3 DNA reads TGTGCCAGCAGCTTAGGAGGGCCCCCCTACAATGAGCAGTTCTTC. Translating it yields CASSLGGPPYNEQFF. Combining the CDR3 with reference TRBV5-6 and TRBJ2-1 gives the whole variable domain DAGVTQSPTHLIKTRGQQVTLRCSPKSGHDTVSWYQQALGQGPQFIFQYYEEEERQRGNFPDRFSGHQFPNYSSELNVNALLLGDSALYLCASSLGGPPYNEQFFGPGTRLTVL.

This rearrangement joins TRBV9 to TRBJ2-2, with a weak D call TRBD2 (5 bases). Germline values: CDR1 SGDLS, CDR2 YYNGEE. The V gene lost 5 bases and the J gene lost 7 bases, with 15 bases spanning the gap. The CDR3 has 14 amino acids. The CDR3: CASRYSQEVGELFF. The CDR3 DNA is TGTGCCAGCAGGTATTCTCAGGAGGTCGGGGAGCTGTTTTTT.

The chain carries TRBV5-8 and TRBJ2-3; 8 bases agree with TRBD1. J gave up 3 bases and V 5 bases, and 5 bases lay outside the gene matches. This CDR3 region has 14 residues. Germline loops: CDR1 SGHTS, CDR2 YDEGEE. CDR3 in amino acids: CASSPQGGTDTQYF. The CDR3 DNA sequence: TGTGCCAGCAGTCCACAGGGGGGAACAGATACGCAGTATTTT.

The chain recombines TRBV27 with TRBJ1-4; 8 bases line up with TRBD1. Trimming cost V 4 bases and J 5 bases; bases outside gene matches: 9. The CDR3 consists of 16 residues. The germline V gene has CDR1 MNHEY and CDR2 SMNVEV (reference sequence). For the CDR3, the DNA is TGTGCCAGCAGTTCCTACGGACAGGGCCCAAATGAAAAACTGTTTTTT. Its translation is CASSSYGQGPNEKLFF.

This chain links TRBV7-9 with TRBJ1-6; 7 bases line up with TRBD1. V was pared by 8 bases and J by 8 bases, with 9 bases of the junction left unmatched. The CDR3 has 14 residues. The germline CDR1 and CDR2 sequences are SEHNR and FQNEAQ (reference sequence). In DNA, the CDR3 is TGTGCCAGCGGAGGACAGGCGGGGTATTCACCCCTCCACTTT. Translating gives CASGGQAGYSPLHF.

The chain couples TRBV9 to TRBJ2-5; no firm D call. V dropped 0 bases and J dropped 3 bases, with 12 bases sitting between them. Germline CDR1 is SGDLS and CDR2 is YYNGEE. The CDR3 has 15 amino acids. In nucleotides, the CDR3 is TGTGCCAGCAGCGTAGTTTCTGGCCCTGAAGAGACCCAGTACTTC. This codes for CASSVVSGPEETQYF.

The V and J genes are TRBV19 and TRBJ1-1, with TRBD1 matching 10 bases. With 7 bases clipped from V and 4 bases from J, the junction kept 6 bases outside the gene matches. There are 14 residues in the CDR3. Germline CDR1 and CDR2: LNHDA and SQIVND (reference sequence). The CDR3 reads CASITRQGATEAFF. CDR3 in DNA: TGTGCCAGTATTACCCGACAGGGGGCCACTGAAGCTTTCTTT.

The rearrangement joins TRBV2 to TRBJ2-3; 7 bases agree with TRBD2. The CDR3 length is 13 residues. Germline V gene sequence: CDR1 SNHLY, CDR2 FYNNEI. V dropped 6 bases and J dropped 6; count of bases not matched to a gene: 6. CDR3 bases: TGTGCCAGCAGCCGGGGGGTAGCTGATACGCAGTATTTT. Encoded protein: CASSRGVADTQYF.

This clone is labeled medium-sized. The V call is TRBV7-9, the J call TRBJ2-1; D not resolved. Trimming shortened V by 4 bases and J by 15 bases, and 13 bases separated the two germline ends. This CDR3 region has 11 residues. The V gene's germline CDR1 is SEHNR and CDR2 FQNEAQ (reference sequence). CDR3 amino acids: CASSSSTDGFF. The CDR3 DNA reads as TGTGCCAGCAGCTCCAGTACAGATGGGTTCTTC.

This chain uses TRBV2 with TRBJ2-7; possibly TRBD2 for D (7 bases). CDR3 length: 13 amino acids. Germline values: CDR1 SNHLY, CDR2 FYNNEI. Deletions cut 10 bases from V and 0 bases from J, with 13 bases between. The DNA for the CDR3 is TGTGCCACCCAGCGGGACATCTCCTACGAGCAGTACTTC. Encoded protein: CATQRDISYEQYF.

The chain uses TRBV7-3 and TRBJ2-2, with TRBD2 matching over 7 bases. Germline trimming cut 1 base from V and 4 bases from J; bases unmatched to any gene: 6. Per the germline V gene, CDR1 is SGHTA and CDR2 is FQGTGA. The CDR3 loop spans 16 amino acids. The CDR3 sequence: CASSLIGGETTGELFF. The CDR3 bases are TGTGCCAGCAGCTTAATTGGGGGGGAAACCACCGGGGAGCTGTTTTTT.

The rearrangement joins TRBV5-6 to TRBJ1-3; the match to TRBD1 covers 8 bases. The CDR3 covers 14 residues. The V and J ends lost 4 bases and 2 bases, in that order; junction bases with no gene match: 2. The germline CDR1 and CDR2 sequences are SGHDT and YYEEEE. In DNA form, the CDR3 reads TGTGCCAGCAGCCAGACAGGGGCTGGAAACACCATATATTTT. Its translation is CASSQTGAGNTIYF.

The CDR3 DNA is TGTGCCAGCAGTTGGGACAGGAGTAACTACGAGCAGTACTTC. This codes for CASSWDRSNYEQYF. The chain is built from TRBV27 and TRBJ2-7, with 8 bases that match TRBD1. The V gene's germline CDR1 is MNHEY and CDR2 SMNVEV (reference sequence). The CDR3 extends over 14 amino acids. V lost 4 bases to trimming and J lost 3 bases; unmatched junction nucleotides: 5.

This CDR3 is CASIPTPSDEQFF. CDR3 DNA: TGTGCCAGCATCCCCACCCCTAGCGATGAGCAGTTCTTC. The genes are TRBV7-9 and TRBJ2-1; D is perhaps TRBD2 (6 bases). The CDR3 has 13 residues. V was cut by 7 bases and J by 8 bases, with 15 bases left in between. Germline CDR1 and CDR2: SEHNR and FQNEAQ (reference sequence).

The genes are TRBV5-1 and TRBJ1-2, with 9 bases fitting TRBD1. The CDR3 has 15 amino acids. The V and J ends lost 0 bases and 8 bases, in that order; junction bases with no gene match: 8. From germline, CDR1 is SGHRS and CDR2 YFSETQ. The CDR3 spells CASSLAAGQGSGYTF. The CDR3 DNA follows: TGCGCCAGCAGCTTGGCCGCGGGACAGGGCTCAGGCTACACCTTC.

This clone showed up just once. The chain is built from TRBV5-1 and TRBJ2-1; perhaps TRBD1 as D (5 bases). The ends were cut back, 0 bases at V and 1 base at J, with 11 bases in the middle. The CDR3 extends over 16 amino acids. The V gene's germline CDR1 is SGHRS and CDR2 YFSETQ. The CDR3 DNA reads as TGCGCCAGCAGCTTGGGGGGTGACAGTTCCTACAATGAGCAGTTCTTC. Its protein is CASSLGGDSSYNEQFF.

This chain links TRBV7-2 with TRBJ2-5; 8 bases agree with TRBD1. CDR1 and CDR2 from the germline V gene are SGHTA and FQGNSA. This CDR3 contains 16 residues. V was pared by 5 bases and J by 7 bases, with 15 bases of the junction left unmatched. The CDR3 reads CASSDSGGLPQGTQYF. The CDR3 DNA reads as TGTGCCAGCAGCGACTCAGGGGGCCTCCCTCAGGGGACCCAGTACTTC.

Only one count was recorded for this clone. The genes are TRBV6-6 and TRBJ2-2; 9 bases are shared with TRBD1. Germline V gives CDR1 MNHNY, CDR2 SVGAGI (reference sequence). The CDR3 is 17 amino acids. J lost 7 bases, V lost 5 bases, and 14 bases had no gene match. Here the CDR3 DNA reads TGTGCCAGCAGTCCCCTTCCGGGACAGGGTTCGGTCGGGGAGCTGTTTTTT. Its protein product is CASSPLPGQGSVGELFF.

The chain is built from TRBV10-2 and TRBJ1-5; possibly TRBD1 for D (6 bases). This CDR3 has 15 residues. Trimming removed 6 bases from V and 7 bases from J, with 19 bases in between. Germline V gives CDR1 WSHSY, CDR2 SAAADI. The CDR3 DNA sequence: TGCGCCAGCAGCAGCGTAGGGGGGGCGAACCAGCCCCAGCATTTT. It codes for CASSSVGGANQPQHF.

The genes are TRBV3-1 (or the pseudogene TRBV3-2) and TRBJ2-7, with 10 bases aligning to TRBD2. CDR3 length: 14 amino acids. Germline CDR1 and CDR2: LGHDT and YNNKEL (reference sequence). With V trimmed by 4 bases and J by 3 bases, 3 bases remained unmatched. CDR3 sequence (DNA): TGTGCCAGCAGCCCAGGGACTAGCGTCTACGAGCAGTACTTC. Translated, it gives CASSPGTSVYEQYF.

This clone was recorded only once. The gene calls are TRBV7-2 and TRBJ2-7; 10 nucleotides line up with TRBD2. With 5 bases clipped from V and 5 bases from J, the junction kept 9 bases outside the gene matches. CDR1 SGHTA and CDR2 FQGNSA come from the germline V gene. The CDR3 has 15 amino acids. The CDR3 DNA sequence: TGTGCCAGCAGCAGAACTAGCGGGGACCCCAACGAGCAGTACTTC. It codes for CASSRTSGDPNEQYF.

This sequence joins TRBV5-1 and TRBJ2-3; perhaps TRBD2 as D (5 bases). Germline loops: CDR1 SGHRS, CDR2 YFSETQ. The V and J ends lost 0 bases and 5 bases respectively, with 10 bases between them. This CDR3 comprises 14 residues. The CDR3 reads CASSLARGGDTQYF. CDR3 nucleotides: TGCGCCAGCAGCTTGGCCAGAGGAGGAGATACGCAGTATTTT.

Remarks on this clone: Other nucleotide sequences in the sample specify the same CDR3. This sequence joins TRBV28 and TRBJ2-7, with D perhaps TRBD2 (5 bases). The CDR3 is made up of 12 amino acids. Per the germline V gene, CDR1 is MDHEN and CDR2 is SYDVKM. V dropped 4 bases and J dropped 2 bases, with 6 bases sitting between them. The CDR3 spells CASSSGTYEQYF. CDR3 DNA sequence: TGTGCCAGCAGTTCGGGAACCTACGAGCAGTACTTC. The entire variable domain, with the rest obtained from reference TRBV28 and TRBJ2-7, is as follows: DVKVTQSSRYLVKRTGEKVFLECVQDMDHENMFWYRQDPGLGLRLIYFSYDVKMKEKGDIPEGYSVSREKKERFSLILESASTNQTSMYLCASSSGTYEQYFGPGTRLTVT.

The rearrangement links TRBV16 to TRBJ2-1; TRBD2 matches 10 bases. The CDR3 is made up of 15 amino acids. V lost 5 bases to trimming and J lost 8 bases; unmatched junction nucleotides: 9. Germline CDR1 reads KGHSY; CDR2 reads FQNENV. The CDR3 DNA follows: TGTGCCAGCAGCTCCGCTAGCGGGAGTTGGCATGAGCAGTTCTTC. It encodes CASSSASGSWHEQFF.